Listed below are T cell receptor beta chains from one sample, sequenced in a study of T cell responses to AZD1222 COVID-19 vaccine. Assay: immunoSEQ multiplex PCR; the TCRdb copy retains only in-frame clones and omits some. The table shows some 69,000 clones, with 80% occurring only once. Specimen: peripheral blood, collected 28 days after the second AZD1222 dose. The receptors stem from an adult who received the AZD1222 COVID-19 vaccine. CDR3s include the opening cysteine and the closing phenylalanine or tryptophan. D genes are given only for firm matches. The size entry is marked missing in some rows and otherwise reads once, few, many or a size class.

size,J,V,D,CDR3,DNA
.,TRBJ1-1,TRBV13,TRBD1,CASSELTGGGGYTEAFF,TGTGCCAGCAGCGAGCTTACAGGGGGCGGTGGTTACACTGAAGCTTTCTTT
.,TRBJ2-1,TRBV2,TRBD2,CASSELFQRGYNEQFF,TGTGCCAGCAGTGAACTCTTCCAGCGGGGGTACAATGAGCAGTTCTTC
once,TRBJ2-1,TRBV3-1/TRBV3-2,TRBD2,CASSQVTSDHYNEQFF,TGTGCCAGCAGCCAAGTTACTAGCGACCACTACAATGAGCAGTTCTTC
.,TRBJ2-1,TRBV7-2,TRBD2,CASLIRTSGYNEQFF,TGTGCCAGCCTAATCCGGACTAGCGGCTACAATGAGCAGTTCTTC
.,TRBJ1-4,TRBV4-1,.,CASSQSGGTTNEKLFF,TGCGCCAGCAGCCAGAGCGGGGGTACAACTAATGAAAAACTGTTTTTT
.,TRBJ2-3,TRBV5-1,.,CASSLRSSTDTQYF,TGCGCCAGCAGCTTAAGATCTAGCACAGATACGCAGTATTTT
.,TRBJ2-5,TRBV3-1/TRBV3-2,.,CASSQDNIETQYF,TGTGCCAGCAGCCAAGATAATATAGAGACCCAGTACTTC
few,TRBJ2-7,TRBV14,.,CASSQVGKPSYEQYF,TGTGCCAGCAGCCAAGTTGGGAAACCTTCCTACGAGCAGTACTTC
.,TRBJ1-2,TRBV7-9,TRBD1,CASSLRDRGQGNYGYTF,TGTGCCAGCAGCCTCCGGGACAGGGGGCAAGGAAACTATGGCTACACCTTC
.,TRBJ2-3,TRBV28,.,CACRQTSTDTQYF,TGTGCCTGCAGACAGACTAGCACAGATACGCAGTATTTT
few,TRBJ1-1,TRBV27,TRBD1,CASSLSGTGRTEAFF,TGTGCCAGCAGTTTATCGGGGACAGGGAGGACTGAAGCTTTCTTT
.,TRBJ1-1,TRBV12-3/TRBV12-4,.,CASRITGQSEAFF,TGTGCCAGCAGAATAACTGGGCAGTCTGAAGCTTTCTTT
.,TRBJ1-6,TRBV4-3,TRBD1,CASSQDLYRGYSPLHF,TGCGCCAGCAGCCAAGATTTGTACAGGGGGTATTCACCCCTCCACTTT
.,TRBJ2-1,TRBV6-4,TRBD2,CASSPRPPPKRGGSYNEQFF,TGTGCCAGCAGCCCCCGGCCACCCCCAAAGCGGGGAGGCTCCTACAATGAGCAGTTCTTC
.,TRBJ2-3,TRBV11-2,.,CASSLDLTHGGTQYF,TGTGCCAGCAGCTTAGATTTGACCCACGGGGGTACGCAGTATTTT
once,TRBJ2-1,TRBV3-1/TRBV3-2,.,CASSTRTGVAPNNEQFF,TGTGCCAGCAGCACAAGAACTGGGGTGGCACCAAACAATGAGCAGTTCTTC